The next 22 T cell receptor beta chains were all read from a single sample in a study of blood T cell repertoires in COVID-19. TCRdb keeps only in-frame clones here, not all; method: immunoSEQ multiplex PCR. Among approximately 72,000 clones listed, more than 70% were seen once. Sequenced: peripheral blood. The receptors derive from an elderly woman with active or convalescent COVID-19.

The rearrangement links TRBV19 to TRBJ1-3; D gene uncertain. Germline values: CDR1 LNHDA, CDR2 SQIVND (reference sequence). The CDR3 is 16 amino acids. The CDR3 coding sequence is TGTGCTAGTTCCGGCTGGGAGGCCCACTCTGGAAACACCATATATTTT. Translating it yields CASSGWEAHSGNTIYF.

This chain connects TRBV9 to TRBJ1-2; 8 nucleotides agree with TRBD1. Trimming removed 3 bases from V and 0 bases from J; junction bases left unmatched: 7. Germline V CDR1 and CDR2: SGDLS, YYNGEE. The CDR3 contains 16 residues. CDR3 protein: CASSETGDRANYGYTF. Here the CDR3 DNA reads TGTGCCAGCAGCGAGACAGGGGATAGAGCTAACTATGGCTACACCTTC.

Regarding this clone: A junction end diverges from the germline sequence, so it may reflect a read error. The chain is built from TRBV4-3 and TRBJ1-2, with no clear D. The CDR3 totals 15 residues. CDR1 and CDR2 from the germline V gene are LGHNA and YSLEER. This CDR3 reads CASSQDREISYGYTF. The CDR3 DNA is TGCGCCAGCAGTCAAGATCGGGAGATCTCCTATGGCTACACCTTC.

The chain couples TRBV7-9 to TRBJ2-3; tentatively, D is TRBD2 (6 bases). The CDR3 sequence is 16 residues long. Looked up from germline, CDR1 is SEHNR and CDR2 is FQNEAQ (reference sequence). Deletions cut 4 bases from V and 0 bases from J, with 14 bases between. The DNA of the CDR3 is TGTGCCAGCAGCTCGGCGGGGAGATTAAGCACAGATACGCAGTATTTT. Encoded protein: CASSSAGRLSTDTQYF.

This chain uses TRBV2 with TRBJ1-1; perhaps TRBD1 as D (6 bases). Germline V gives CDR1 SNHLY, CDR2 FYNNEI. V lost 8 bases and J lost 0, with 19 bases in between. The CDR3 loop spans 16 amino acids. The CDR3 is CASAASYRVLNTEAFF. CDR3 in DNA: TGTGCCAGCGCCGCAAGCTACAGGGTATTGAACACTGAAGCTTTCTTT.

The chain joins TRBV5-4 to TRBJ1-2, with 7 bases matching TRBD1. The ends lost 7 bases at V and 0 bases at J; junction bases unmatched: 3. This CDR3 comprises 13 residues. Germline lookup yields CDR1 SGHNT and CDR2 YYREEE (reference sequence). Written as DNA, the CDR3 is TGTGCCAGCGGGACAGCTTCTAACTATGGCTACACCTTC. The encoded protein is CASGTASNYGYTF.

V usage is TRBV5-1 and J usage is TRBJ2-1; possibly TRBD2 for D (5 bases). The CDR3 contains 13 residues. Germline V lookup: CDR1 SGHRS, CDR2 YFSETQ. The V and J ends lost 0 bases and 10 bases respectively, with 11 bases between them. The DNA of the CDR3 is TGCGCCAGCAGCTTGGTCCCCTCGGGGGAGCAGTTCTTC. Amino acids: CASSLVPSGEQFF.

The chain couples TRBV7-3 to TRBJ2-1, with TRBD2 matching over 11 bases. After removal of 0 bases from V and 8 bases from J, the junction contained 9 bases not matched to a gene. The germline V gene encodes CDR1 SGHTA and CDR2 FQGTGA. This CDR3 comprises 17 residues. The CDR3 reads CASSLTSLAGGFYEQFF. The CDR3 region has the DNA TGTGCCAGCAGCTTAACGTCTCTAGCGGGGGGTTTCTATGAGCAGTTCTTC.

The rearrangement links TRBV9 to TRBJ1-4, with no clear D. Trimming removed 0 bases from V and 1 base from J, with 10 bases in between. The CDR3 is made up of 16 amino acids. CDR1 SGDLS and CDR2 YYNGEE come from the germline V gene. The CDR3 bases are TGTGCCAGCAGCGTAGGCGGTGCATTAACTAATGAAAAACTGTTTTTT. Amino acids: CASSVGGALTNEKLFF. The complete variable domain, with remaining parts taken from reference TRBV9 and TRBJ1-4, reads DSGVTQTPKHLITATGQRVTLRCSPRSGDLSVYWYQQSLDQGLQFLIQYYNGEERAKGNILERFSAQQFPDLHSELNLSSLELGDSALYFCASSVGGALTNEKLFFGSGTQLSVL.

The V gene is TRBV15, the J gene TRBJ2-3, with 7 bases lining up with TRBD1. CDR1 is LNHNV, CDR2 YYDKDF, per germline (reference sequence). Unmatched junction bases numbered 4, after V lost 5 bases and J lost 2 bases. CDR3 length: 14 residues. The CDR3 loop is CATSPGQSTDTQYF. CDR3 DNA sequence: TGTGCCACCAGCCCGGGACAGTCCACAGATACGCAGTATTTT.

V is TRBV7-6 and J is TRBJ2-2, with a possible D match to TRBD1 (5 bases). Germline V gene lookup returns CDR1 SGHVS and CDR2 FNYEAQ. V lost 4 bases, J lost 6 bases, and 18 bases lay in between. There are 16 residues in the CDR3. CDR3 DNA: TGTGCCAGCAGCTCCGGACATCCCTCGAGCCCCGGGGAGCTGTTTTTT. It specifies CASSSGHPSSPGELFF.

V is TRBV5-1 and J is TRBJ2-1; TRBD2 aligns across 11 bases. V shed 4 bases, J shed 6 bases, and the junction held 9 bases outside the gene matches. CDR3 size: 16 residues. CDR1 SGHRS and CDR2 YFSETQ come from the germline V gene. The CDR3 coding sequence is TGCGCCAGCAGCGTTGAAACTAGCGGGGGCTTCAATGAGCAGTTCTTC. It translates to CASSVETSGGFNEQFF.

This CDR3 reads CASRKRGGTYTEAFF. As DNA, the CDR3 is TGTGCCAGCAGAAAGCGGGGGGGCACATACACTGAAGCTTTCTTT. This sequence joins TRBV5-6 and TRBJ1-1; D is perhaps TRBD1 (6 bases). Deletions cut 5 bases from V and 3 bases from J, with 17 bases between. This CDR3 spans 15 amino acids. The germline V gene encodes CDR1 SGHDT and CDR2 YYEEEE.

In this sample, this clone turned up once. V is TRBV3-1 (or the pseudogene TRBV3-2) and J is TRBJ2-5; 7 bases align to TRBD2. This CDR3 has 14 residues. The V and J ends lost 3 bases and 1 base, in that order; junction bases with no gene match: 2. CDR1 LGHDT and CDR2 YNNKEL come from the germline V gene (reference sequence). CDR3 nucleotides: TGTGCCAGCAGCCAGGGAGGGACCCAAGAGACCCAGTACTTC. It yields the protein CASSQGGTQETQYF.

V is TRBV4-3 and J is TRBJ1-1; weak D call: TRBD1 (5 bases). This CDR3 contains 11 residues. V lost 6 bases and J lost 4, with 6 bases in between. Germline-derived CDR1 and CDR2 are LGHNA and YSLEER. DNA of the CDR3: TGCGCCAGCAGGGGGGGCACTGAAGCTTTCTTT. Its translation is CASRGGTEAFF.

The chain employs TRBV7-2 and TRBJ2-1; 10 bases align to TRBD1. V lost 5 bases and J lost 4; bases outside the gene matches: 5. In germline, CDR1 is SGHTA, CDR2 FQGNSA. The CDR3 loop spans 15 amino acids. Here the CDR3 DNA reads TGTGCCAGCAGCCCAGGACAGGGGGGATACAATGAGCAGTTCTTC. This translates into CASSPGQGGYNEQFF. The whole variable domain, remainder taken from reference TRBV7-2 and TRBJ2-1, is GAGVSQSPSNKVTEKGKDVELRCDPISGHTALYWYRQSLGQGLEFLIYFQGNSAPDKSGLPSDRFSAERTGGSVSTLTIQRTQQEDSAVYLCASSPGQGGYNEQFFGPGTRLTVL.

This chain joins TRBV27 and TRBJ1-5, with D possibly being TRBD1 (5 bases). V was cut by 6 bases and J by 3 bases, with 18 bases left in between. Per germline, CDR1 MNHEY and CDR2 SMNVEV (reference sequence). The CDR3 totals 16 residues. CDR3 nucleotide sequence: TGTGCCAGCAGAACCCTTTCCGGGACTTACAATCAGCCCCAGCATTTT. As protein: CASRTLSGTYNQPQHF.

The V call is TRBV10-2, the J call TRBJ2-7; possibly TRBD1 for D (5 bases). V dropped 0 bases and J dropped 6 bases, with 12 bases sitting between them. The germline gives CDR1 WSHSY, CDR2 SAAADI. This CDR3 contains 14 residues. CDR3 in amino acids: CASSESGVGAEQYF. The CDR3 region has the DNA TGCGCCAGCAGTGAGTCAGGGGTTGGGGCCGAGCAGTACTTC.

J is TRBJ1-3 and V is TRBV5-1; D is ambiguous. Trimming took 0 bases from V and 3 from J, leaving 7 bases between them. From germline, CDR1 is SGHRS and CDR2 YFSETQ. This CDR3 spans 14 amino acids. CDR3 DNA sequence: TGCGCCAGCAGCTTGGAACAGCTTGGAAACACCATATATTTT. Translating gives CASSLEQLGNTIYF.

This chain connects TRBV27 to TRBJ2-6; D possibly corresponds to TRBD2 (5 bases). The V gene lost 4 bases and the J gene lost 3 bases, with 25 bases spanning the gap. This CDR3 has 20 amino acids. CDR1 and CDR2 from the germline V gene are MNHEY and SMNVEV (reference sequence). CDR3 protein: CASSSTGLLGPLVGANVLTF. Written as DNA, the CDR3 is TGTGCCAGCAGTTCCACGGGGTTGTTGGGCCCGTTGGTTGGGGCCAACGTCCTGACTTTC.

The CDR3 DNA reads as TGTGCCAGCAATTCTCCGGGGGATAGCACAGATACGCAGTATTTT. This gives the protein CASNSPGDSTDTQYF. The rearrangement links TRBV6-6 to TRBJ2-3, with D perhaps matching TRBD2 (6 bases). This CDR3 contains 15 residues. The V gene's germline CDR1 is MNHNY and CDR2 SVGAGI (reference sequence). Between the trimmed V and J ends, which lost 7 bases and 0 bases, there was a span of 14 bases.

This chain connects TRBV19 to TRBJ2-3, with a weak D call TRBD1 (5 bases). In germline, CDR1 is LNHDA, CDR2 SQIVND (reference sequence). The ends were cut back, 6 bases at V and 5 bases at J, with 24 bases in the middle. This CDR3 spans 17 amino acids. This CDR3 reads CASSPVRAATWGDTQYF. The DNA of the CDR3 is TGTGCCAGTAGCCCAGTCAGGGCAGCGACCTGGGGAGATACGCAGTATTTT.